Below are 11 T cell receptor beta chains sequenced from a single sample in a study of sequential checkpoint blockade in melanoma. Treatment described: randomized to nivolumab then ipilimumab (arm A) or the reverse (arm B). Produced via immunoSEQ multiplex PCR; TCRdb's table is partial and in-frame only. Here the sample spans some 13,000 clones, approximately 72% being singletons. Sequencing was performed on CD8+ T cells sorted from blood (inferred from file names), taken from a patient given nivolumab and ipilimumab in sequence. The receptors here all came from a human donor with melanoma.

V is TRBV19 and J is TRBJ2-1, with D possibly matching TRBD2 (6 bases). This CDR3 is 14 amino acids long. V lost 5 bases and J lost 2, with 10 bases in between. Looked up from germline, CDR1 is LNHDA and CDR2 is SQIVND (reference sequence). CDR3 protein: CASSGGSPYNEQFF. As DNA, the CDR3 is TGTGCCAGTAGTGGGGGGTCCCCCTACAATGAGCAGTTCTTC.

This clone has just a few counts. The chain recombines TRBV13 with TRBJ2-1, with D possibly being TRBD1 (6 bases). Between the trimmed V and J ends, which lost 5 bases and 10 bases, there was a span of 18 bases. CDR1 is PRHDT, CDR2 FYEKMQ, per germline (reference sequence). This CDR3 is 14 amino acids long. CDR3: CASSIRGHTTEQFF. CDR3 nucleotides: TGTGCCAGCAGCATAAGGGGACACACCACCGAGCAGTTCTTC.

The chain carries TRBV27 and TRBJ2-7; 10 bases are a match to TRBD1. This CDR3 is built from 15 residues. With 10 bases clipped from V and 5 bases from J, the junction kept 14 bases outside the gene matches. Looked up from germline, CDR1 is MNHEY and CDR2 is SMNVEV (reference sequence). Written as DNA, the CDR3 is TGTGCCACGGGGACAGGGGCCCCGCGAGTCCACGAGCAGTACTTC. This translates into CATGTGAPRVHEQYF.

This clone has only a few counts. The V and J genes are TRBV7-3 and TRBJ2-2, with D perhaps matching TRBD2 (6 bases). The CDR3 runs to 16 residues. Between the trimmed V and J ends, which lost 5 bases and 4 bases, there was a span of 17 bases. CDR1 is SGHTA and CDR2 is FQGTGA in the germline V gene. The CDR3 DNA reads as TGTGCCAGCAGCATACTGGGGCATAGCGGCACCGGGGAGCTGTTTTTT. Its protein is CASSILGHSGTGELFF.

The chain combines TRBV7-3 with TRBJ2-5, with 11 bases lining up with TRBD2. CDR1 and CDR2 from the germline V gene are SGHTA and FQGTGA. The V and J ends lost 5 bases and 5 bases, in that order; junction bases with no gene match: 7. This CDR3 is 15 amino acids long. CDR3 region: CASSQTGTSGETQYF. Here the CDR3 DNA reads TGTGCCAGCAGCCAAACAGGGACTAGCGGCGAGACCCAGTACTTC.

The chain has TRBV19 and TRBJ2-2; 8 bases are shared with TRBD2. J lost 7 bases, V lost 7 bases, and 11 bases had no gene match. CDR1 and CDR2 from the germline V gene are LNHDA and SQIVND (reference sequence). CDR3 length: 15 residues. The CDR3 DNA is TGTGCCAGTAAGCCAGCGGGAGATCTAGGCGGGGAGCTGTTTTTT. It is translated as CASKPAGDLGGELFF.

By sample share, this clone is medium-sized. DNA of the CDR3: TGCGCCAGCAGCTCCCCCGGGACAGGGGTGGACGAGCAGTACTTC. Residues: CASSSPGTGVDEQYF. This chain joins TRBV4-1 and TRBJ2-7, with 10 bases that match TRBD1. CDR3 length: 15 residues. Germline lookup yields CDR1 MGHRA and CDR2 YSYEKL. Trimming removed 5 bases from V and 5 bases from J; junction bases left unmatched: 9.

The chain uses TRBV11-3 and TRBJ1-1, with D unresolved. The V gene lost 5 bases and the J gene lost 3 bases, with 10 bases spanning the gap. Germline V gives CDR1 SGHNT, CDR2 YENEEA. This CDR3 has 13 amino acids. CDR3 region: CASSGTPYTEAFF. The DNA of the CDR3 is TGTGCCAGCAGCGGCACACCTTACACTGAAGCTTTCTTT. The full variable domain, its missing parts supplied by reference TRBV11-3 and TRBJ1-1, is EAGVVQSPRYKIIEKKQPVAFWCNPISGHNTLYWYLQNLGQGPELLIRYENEEAVDDSQLPKDRFSAERLKGVDSTLKIQPAELGDSAVYLCASSGTPYTEAFFGQGTRLTVV.

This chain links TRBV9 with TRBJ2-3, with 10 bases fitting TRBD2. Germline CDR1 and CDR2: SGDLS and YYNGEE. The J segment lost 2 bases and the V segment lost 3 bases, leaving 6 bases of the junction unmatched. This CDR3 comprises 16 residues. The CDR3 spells CASSASSGGLTDTQYF. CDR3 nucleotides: TGTGCCAGCAGCGCCTCTAGCGGGGGACTCACAGATACGCAGTATTTT.

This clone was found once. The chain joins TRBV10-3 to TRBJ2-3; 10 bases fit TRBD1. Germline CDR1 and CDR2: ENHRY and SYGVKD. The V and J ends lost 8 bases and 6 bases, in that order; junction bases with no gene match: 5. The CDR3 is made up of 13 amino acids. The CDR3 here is CAIGRQGADTQYF. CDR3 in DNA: TGTGCCATCGGTAGACAGGGGGCGGATACGCAGTATTTT.

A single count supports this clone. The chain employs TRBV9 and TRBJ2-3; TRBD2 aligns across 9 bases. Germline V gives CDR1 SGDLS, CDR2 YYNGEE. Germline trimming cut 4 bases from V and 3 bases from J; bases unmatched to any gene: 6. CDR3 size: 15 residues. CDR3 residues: CASSPAGGRTDTQYF. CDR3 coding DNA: TGTGCCAGCAGCCCGGCGGGAGGGAGAACAGATACGCAGTATTTT. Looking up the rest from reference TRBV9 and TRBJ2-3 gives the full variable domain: DSGVTQTPKHLITATGQRVTLRCSPRSGDLSVYWYQQSLDQGLQFLIQYYNGEERAKGNILERFSAQQFPDLHSELNLSSLELGDSALYFCASSPAGGRTDTQYFGPGTRLTVL.